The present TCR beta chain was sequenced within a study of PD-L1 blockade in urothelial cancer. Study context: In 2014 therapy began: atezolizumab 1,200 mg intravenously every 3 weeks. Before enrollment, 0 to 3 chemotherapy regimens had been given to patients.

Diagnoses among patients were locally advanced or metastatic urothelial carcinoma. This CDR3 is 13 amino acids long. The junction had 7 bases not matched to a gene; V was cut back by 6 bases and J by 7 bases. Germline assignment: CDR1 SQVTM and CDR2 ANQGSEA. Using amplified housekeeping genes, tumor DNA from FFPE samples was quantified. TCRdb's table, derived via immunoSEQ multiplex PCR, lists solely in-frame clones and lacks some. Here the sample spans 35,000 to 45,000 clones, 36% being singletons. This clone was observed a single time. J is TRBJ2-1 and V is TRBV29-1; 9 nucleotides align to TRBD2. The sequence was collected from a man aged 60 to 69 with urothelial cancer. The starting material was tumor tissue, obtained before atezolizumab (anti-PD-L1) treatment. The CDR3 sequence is CSVVLAGRNEQFF. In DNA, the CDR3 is TGCAGCGTGGTTCTAGCGGGACGGAATGAGCAGTTCTTC.